Listed below are T cell receptor beta chains from one sample, sequenced in a study of cytomegalovirus exposure and HLA in healthy donors. Produced via immunoSEQ multiplex PCR; TCRdb's table is partial and in-frame only. Of about 150,000 clones listed, around 79% are singletons. The sequenced sample consisted of PBMCs. The receptors come from a woman aged 25 to 39 in good health and CMV-seronegative. Both conserved end residues are part of each CDR3. Each record gives: V gene, clone size, J gene, D gene, CDR3 protein, CDR3 DNA. The D gene is left open where the match is weak. Expanded clones are given a class, and other clones once, few, many or no size at all.

TRBV2	.	TRBJ1-2	.	CASRQQTVNYGYTF	TGTGCCAGCAGACAGCAGACAGTAAACTATGGCTACACCTTC
TRBV11-2	.	TRBJ1-1	.	CASSPGWGGRVEAFF	TGTGCCAGCAGCCCCGGTTGGGGGGGCCGGGTTGAAGCTTTCTTT
TRBV2	few	TRBJ2-7	.	CASRGPGTPSYEQYF	TGTGCCAGCAGGGGGCCGGGGACACCCTCCTACGAGCAGTACTTC
TRBV4-3	.	TRBJ2-2	.	CASSPRLQGTNTGELFF	TGCGCCAGCAGCCCCCGGTTGCAGGGAACGAACACCGGGGAGCTGTTTTTT
TRBV9	.	TRBJ2-1	TRBD2	CASEPAGGYSYNEQFF	TGTGCCAGCGAACCTGCGGGGGGGTACTCCTACAATGAGCAGTTCTTC
TRBV1	.	TRBJ2-7	.	CTSSQDRERLGGYEQYF	TGCACCAGCAGCCAAGATCGCGAACGTCTGGGGGGCTACGAGCAGTACTTC
TRBV5-1	.	TRBJ2-7	TRBD1	CASRPTGTGVPYEQYF	TGCGCCAGCCGACCGACCGGGACAGGGGTCCCCTACGAGCAGTACTTC
TRBV5-1	.	TRBJ2-7	.	CASSLAGLEQYF	TGCGCCAGCAGCTTGGCAGGGCTCGAGCAGTACTTC
TRBV6-5	.	TRBJ1-2	.	CASTTGVGYGYTF	TGTGCCAGCACCACGGGGGTGGGCTATGGCTACACCTTC
TRBV6-5	.	TRBJ2-2	.	CASRPQGNTGELFF	TGTGCCAGCAGACCACAGGGTAACACCGGGGAGCTGTTTTTT
TRBV9	.	TRBJ2-5	.	CASSVRRGGPLEETQYF	TGTGCCAGCAGCGTAAGGAGGGGGGGACCTTTAGAAGAGACCCAGTACTTC
TRBV9	once	TRBJ1-4	.	CASSPREGVLSNEKLFF	TGTGCCAGCAGCCCCCGAGAGGGGGTCTTATCTAATGAAAAACTGTTTTTT